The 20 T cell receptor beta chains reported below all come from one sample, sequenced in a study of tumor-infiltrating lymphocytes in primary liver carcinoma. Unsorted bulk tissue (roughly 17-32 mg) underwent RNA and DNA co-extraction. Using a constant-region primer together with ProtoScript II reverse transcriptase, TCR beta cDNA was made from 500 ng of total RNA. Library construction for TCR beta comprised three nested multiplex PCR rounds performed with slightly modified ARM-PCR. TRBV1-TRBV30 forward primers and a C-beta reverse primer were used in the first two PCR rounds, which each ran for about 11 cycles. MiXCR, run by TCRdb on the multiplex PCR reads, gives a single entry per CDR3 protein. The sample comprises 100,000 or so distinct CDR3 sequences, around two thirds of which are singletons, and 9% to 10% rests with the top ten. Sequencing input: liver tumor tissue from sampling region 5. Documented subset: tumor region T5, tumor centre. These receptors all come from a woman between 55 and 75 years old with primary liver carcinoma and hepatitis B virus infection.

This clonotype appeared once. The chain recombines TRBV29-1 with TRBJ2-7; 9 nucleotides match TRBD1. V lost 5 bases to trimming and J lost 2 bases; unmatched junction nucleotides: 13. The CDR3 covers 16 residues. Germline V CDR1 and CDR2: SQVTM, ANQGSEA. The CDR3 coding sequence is TGCAGCGTTTCCTCCTCCCCGGGACAGGGTACCTACGAGCAGTACTTC. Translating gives CSVSSSPGQGTYEQYF.

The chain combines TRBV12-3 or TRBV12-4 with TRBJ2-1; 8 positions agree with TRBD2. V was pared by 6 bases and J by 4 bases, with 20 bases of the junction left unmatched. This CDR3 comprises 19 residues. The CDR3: CASSPGGVIRIGGYNEQFF. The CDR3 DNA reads TGTGCCAGCAGCCCGGGGGGGGTAATACGTATCGGAGGGTACAATGAGCAGTTCTTC.

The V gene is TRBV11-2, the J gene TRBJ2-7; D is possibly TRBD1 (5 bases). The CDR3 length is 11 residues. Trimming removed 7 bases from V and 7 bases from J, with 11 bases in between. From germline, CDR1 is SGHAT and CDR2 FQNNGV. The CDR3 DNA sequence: TGTGCCAGCACAAAAGGGGTTGAGCAGTACTTC. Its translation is CASTKGVEQYF.

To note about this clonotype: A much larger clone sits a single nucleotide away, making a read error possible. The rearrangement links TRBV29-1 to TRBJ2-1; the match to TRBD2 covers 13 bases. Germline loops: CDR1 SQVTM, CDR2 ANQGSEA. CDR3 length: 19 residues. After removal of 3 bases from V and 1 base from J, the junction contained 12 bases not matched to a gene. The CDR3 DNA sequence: TGCAGCGTTGAGATGCACCGGACTAGCGGGAGAGGGTCCTACAATGAGCAGTTCTTC. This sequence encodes CSVEMHRTSGRGSYNEQFF.

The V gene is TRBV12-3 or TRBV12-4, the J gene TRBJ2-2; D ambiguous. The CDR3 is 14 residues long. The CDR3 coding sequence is TGTGTCTGCAGTTTAACCGCGAACACCGGGGAGCTGTTTTTT. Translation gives CVCSLTANTGELFF.

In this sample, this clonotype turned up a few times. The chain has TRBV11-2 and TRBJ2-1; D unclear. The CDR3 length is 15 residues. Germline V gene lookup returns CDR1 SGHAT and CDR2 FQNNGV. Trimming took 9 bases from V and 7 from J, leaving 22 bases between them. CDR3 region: CASSLGTYRGNEQFF. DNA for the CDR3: TGTGCCAGTAGTTTAGGCACTTACAGAGGAAATGAGCAGTTCTTC.

DNA for the CDR3: TGTGCCAGCAGTCGAGGCGGGAGCGGGGGGAATGAGCAGTTCTTC. It specifies CASSRGGSGGNEQFF. This chain joins TRBV7-3 and TRBJ2-1; TRBD2 matches at 9 bases. CDR3 length equals 15 residues. V was clipped by 6 bases and J by 7 bases; unmatched bases: 10. The germline V gene has CDR1 SGHTA and CDR2 FQGTGA.

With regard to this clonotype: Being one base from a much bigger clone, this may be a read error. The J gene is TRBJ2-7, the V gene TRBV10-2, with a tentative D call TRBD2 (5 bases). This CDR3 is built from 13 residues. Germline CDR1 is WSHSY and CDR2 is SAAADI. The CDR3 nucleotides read TGCGCCAGCAGAGCTGGACTTACCTACGAGCGGTACTTC. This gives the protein CASRAGLTYERYF.

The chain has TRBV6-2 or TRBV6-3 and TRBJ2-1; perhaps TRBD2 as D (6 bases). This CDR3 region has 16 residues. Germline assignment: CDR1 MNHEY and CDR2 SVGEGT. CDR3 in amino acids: CVNCYSIRTTYNEQFF. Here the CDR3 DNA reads TGTGTCAACTGTTACTCGATCAGGACTACATACAATGAGCAGTTCTTC.

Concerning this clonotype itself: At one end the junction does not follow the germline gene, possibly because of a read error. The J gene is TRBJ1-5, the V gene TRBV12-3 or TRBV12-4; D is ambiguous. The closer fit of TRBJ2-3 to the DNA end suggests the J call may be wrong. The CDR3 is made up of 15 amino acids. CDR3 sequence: CASSLGRTENQPQYF. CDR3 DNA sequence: TGTGCTAGCAGTTTAGGTCGGACGGAAAATCAGCCCCAGTATTTT.

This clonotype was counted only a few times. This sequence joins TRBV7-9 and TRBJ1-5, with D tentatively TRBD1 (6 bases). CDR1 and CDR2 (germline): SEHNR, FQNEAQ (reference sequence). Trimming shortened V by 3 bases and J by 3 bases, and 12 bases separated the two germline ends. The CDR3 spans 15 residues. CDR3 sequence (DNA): TGTGCCAGCAGCTTGGGACAAGCTTCCAATCAGCCCCAGCATTTT. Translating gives CASSLGQASNQPQHF.

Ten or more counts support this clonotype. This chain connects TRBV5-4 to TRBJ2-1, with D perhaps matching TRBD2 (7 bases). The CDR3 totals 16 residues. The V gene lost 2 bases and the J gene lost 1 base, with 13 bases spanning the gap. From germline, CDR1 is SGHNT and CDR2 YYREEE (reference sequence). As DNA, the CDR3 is TGTGCCAGCAGCTTCGGCGGGGGACAATCCTACAATGAGCAGTTCTTC. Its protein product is CASSFGGGQSYNEQFF.

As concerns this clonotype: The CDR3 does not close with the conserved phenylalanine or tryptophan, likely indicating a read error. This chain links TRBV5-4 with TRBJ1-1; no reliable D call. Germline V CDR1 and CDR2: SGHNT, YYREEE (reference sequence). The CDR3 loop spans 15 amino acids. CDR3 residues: CASSLYQSRNTDAFS. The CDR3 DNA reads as TGTGCCAGCAGCTTGTATCAGAGTAGGAACACTGATGCTTTCTCT.

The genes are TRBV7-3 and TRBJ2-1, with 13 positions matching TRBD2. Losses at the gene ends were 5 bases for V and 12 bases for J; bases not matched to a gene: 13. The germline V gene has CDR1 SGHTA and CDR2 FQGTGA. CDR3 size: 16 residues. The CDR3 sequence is CASSRRTSGRVDGQFF. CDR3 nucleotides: TGTGCCAGCAGCCGAAGGACTAGCGGGAGAGTCGATGGGCAGTTCTTC. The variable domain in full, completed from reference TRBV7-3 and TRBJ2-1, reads GAGVSQTPSNKVTEKGKYVELRCDPISGHTALYWYRQSLGQGPEFLIYFQGTGAADDSGLPNDRFFAVRPEGSVSTLKIQRTERGDSAVYLCASSRRTSGRVDGQFFGPGTRLTVL.

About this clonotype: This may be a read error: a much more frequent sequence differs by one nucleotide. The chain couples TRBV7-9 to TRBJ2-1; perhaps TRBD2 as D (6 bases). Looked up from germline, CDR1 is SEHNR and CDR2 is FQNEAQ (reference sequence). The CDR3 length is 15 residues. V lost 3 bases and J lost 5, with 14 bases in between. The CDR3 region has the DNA TGTGCCAGCAGCTTTGGGAGTAGCGGAAACAATGAGCAGTTCTTC. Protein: CASSFGSSGNNEQFF.

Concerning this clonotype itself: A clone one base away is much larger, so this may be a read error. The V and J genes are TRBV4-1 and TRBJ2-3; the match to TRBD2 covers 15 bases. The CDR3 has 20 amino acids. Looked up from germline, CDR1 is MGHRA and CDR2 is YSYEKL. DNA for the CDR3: TGCGCCAGCGGCCAAGCCCCCCTACGGACTAGCGGGAGGGCCACAGATACGCAGTATTTT. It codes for CASGQAPLRTSGRATDTQYF.

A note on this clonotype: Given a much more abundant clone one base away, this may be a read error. CDR3 in amino acids: CASSLFHCLGTVNEKLFF. The CDR3, as DNA: TGTGCCAGCAGTTTATTCCATTGTCTCGGGACGGTAAATGAAAAACTGTTTTTT. The chain joins TRBV28 to TRBJ1-4; a weak D match, TRBD1 (5 bases). The CDR3 extends over 18 amino acids. Germline V gene data show CDR1 as MDHEN and CDR2 as SYDVKM. Trimming took off 1 base at V and 5 bases at J, with 20 bases between the two ends.

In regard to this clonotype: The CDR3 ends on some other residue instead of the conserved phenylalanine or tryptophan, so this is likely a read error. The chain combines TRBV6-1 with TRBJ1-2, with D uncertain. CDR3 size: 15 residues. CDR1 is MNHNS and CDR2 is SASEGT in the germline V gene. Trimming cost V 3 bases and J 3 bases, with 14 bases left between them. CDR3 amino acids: CASSEAWGFHYGYTS. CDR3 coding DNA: TGTGCCAGCAGTGAGGCGTGGGGATTCCACTATGGCTACACCTCC.

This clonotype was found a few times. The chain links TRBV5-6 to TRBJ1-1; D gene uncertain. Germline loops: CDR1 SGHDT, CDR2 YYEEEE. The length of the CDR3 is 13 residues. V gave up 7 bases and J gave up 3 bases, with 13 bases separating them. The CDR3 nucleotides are TGTGCCAGCTGCTGGCTGAGAGACACTGAAGCTTTCTTT. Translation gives CASCWLRDTEAFF. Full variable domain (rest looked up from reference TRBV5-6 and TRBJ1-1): DAGVTQSPTHLIKTRGQQVTLRCSPKSGHDTVSWYQQALGQGPQFIFQYYEEEERQRGNFPDRFSGHQFPNYSSELNVNALLLGDSALYLCASCWLRDTEAFFGQGTRLTVV.

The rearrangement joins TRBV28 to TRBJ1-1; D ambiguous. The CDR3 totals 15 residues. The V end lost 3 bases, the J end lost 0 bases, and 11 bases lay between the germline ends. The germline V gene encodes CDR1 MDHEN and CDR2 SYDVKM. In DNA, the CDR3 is TGTGCCAGCAGTTTGGCAGCCATGGTGAACACTGAAGCTTTCTTT. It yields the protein CASSLAAMVNTEAFF.